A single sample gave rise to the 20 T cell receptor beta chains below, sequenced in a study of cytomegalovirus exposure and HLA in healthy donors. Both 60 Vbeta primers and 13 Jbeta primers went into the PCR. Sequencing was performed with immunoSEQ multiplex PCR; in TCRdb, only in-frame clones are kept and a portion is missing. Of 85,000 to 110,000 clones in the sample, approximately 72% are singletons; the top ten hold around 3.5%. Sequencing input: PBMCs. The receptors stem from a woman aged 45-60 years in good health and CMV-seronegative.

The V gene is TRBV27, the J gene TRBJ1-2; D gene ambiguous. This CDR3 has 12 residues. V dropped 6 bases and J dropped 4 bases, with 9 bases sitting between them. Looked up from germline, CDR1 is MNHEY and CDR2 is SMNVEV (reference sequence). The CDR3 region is CASRHNSYGYTF. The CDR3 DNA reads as TGTGCCAGCAGACACAACAGCTATGGCTACACCTTC.

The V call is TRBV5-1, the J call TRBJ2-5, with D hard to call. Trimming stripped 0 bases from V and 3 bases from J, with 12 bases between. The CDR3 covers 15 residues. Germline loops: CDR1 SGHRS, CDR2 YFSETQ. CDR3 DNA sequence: TGCGCCAGCAGCTTGGCCATCGCAGCGAAAGAGACCCAGTACTTC. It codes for CASSLAIAAKETQYF.

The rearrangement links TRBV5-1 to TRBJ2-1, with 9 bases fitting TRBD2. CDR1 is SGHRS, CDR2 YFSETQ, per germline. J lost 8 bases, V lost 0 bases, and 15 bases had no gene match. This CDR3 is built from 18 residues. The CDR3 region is CASSLAASGRSFWDEQFF. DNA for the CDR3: TGCGCCAGCAGCTTGGCCGCGAGCGGGAGGTCTTTTTGGGATGAGCAGTTCTTC.

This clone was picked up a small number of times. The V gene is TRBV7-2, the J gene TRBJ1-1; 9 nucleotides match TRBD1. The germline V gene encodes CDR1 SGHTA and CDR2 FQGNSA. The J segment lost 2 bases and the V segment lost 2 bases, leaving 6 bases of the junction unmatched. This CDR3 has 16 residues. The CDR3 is CASSLWVQGANTEAFF. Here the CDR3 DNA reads TGTGCCAGCAGCTTATGGGTACAGGGGGCAAACACTGAAGCTTTCTTT.

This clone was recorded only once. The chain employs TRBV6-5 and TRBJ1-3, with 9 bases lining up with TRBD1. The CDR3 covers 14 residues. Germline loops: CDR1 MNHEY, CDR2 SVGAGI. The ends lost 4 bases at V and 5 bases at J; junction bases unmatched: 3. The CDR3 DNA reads TGTGCCAGCAGTTTGGGACAGGGTCGAAACACCATATATTTT. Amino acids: CASSLGQGRNTIYF.

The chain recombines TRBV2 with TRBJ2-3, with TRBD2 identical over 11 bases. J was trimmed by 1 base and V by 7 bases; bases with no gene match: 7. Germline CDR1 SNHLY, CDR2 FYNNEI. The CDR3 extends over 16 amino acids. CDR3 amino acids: CASIPSGGLGTDTQYF. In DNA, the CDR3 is TGTGCCAGCATCCCTAGCGGGGGGCTAGGCACAGATACGCAGTATTTT.

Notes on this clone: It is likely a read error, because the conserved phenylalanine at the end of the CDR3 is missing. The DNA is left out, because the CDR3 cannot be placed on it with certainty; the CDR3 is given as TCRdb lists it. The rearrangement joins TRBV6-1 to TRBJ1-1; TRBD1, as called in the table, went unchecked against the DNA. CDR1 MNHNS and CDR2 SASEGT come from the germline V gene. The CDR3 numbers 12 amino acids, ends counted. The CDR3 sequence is CASSDAGTRCPL.

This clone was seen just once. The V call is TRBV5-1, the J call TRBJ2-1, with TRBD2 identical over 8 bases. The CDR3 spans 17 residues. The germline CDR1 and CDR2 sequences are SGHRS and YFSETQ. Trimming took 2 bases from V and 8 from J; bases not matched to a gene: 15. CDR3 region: CASSFATVGSGNDEQFF. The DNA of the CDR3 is TGCGCCAGCAGCTTCGCAACGGTCGGTAGCGGGAACGATGAGCAGTTCTTC.

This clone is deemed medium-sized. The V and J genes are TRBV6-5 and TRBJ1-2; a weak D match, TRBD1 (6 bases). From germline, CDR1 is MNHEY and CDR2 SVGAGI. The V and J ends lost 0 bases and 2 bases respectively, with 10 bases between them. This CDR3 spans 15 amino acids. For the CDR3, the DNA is TGTGCCAGCAGTTACTCGGCAGGGGCGAACTATGGCTACACCTTC. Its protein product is CASSYSAGANYGYTF.

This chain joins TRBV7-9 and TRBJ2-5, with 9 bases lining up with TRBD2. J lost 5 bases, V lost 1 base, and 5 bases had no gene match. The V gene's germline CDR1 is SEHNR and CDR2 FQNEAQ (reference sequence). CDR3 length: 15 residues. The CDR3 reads CASSLGSGSVETQYF. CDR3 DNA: TGTGCCAGCAGCTTAGGTAGCGGGAGTGTGGAGACCCAGTACTTC. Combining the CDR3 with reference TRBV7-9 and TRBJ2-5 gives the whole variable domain DTGVSQNPRHKITKRGQNVTFRCDPISEHNRLYWYRQTLGQGPEFLTYFQNEAQLEKSRLLSDRFSAERPKGSFSTLEIQRTEQGDSAMYLCASSLGSGSVETQYFGPGTRLLVL.

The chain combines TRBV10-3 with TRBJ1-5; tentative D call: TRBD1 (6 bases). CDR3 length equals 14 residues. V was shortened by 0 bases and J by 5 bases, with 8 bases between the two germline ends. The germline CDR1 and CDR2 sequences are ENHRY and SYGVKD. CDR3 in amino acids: CAISESSGDQPQHF. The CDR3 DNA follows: TGTGCCATCAGTGAGTCGTCAGGGGATCAGCCCCAGCATTTT.

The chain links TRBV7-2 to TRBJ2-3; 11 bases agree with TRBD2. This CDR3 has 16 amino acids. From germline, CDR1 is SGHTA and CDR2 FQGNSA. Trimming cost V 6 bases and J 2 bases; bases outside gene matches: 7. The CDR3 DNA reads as TGTGCCAGCAGTAGGGGGGGACTAGCGGTCACAGATACGCAGTATTTT. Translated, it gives CASSRGGLAVTDTQYF.

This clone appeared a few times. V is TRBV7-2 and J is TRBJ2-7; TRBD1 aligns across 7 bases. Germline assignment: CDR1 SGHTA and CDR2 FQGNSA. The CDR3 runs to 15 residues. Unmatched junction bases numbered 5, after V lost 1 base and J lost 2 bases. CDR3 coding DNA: TGTGCCAGCAGCTTAGACACGACAGGGACCTACGAGCAGTACTTC. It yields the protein CASSLDTTGTYEQYF.

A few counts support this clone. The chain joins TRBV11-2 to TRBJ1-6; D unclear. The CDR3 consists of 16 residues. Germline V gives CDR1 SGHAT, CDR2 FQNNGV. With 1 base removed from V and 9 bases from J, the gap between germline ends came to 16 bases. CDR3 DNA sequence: TGTGCCAGCAGCTTAGGCCTGCCGGGATCCGGTTCACCCCTCCACTTT. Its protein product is CASSLGLPGSGSPLHF.

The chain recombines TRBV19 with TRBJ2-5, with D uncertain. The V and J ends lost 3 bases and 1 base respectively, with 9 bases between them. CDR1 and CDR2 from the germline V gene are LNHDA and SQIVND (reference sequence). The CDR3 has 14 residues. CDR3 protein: CASSISLSQETQYF. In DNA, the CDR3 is TGTGCCAGTAGTATTTCTCTATCCCAAGAGACCCAGTACTTC.

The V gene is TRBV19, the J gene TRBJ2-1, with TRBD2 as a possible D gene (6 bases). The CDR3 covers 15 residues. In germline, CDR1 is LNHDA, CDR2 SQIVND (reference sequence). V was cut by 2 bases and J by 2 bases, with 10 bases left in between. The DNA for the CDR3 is TGTGCCAGTAGTATAACCCGGGGGACCTACAATGAGCAGTTCTTC. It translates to CASSITRGTYNEQFF.

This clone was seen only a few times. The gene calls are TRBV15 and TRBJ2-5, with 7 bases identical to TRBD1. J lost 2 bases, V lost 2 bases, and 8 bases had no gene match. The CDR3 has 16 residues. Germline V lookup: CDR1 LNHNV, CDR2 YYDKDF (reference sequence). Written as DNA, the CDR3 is TGTGCCACCAGCAGAACCCGACAGGGAACGCAAGAGACCCAGTACTTC. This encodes CATSRTRQGTQETQYF.

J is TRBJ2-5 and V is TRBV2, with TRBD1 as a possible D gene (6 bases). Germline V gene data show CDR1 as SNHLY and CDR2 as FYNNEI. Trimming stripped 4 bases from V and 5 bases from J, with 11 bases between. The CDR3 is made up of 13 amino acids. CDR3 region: CASSVSGAETQYF. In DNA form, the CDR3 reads TGTGCCAGCAGTGTTTCAGGGGCGGAGACCCAGTACTTC.

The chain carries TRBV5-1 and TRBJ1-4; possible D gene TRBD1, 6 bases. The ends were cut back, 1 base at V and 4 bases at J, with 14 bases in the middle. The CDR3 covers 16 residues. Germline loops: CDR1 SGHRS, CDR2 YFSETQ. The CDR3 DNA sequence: TGCGCCAGCAGCTTGTCTCTTGCGGACAGTAATGAAAAACTGTTTTTT. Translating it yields CASSLSLADSNEKLFF.

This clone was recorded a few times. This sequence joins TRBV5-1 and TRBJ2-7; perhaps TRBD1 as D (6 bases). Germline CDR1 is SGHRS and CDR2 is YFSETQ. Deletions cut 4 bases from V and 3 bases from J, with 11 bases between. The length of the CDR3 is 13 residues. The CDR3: CASSIEQGYEQYF. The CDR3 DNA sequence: TGCGCCAGCAGCATCGAACAGGGCTACGAGCAGTACTTC.